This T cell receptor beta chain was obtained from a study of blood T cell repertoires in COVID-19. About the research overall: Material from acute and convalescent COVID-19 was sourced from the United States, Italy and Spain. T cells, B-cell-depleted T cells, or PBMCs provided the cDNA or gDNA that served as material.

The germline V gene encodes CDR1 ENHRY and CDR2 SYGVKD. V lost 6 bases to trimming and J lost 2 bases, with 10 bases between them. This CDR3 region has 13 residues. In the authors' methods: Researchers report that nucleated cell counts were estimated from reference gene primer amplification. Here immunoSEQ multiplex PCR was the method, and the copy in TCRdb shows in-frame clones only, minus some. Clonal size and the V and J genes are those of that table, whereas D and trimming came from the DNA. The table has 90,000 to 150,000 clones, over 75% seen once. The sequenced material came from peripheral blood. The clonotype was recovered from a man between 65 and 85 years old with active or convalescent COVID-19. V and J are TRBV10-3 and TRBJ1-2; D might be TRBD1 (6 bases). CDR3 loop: CAIRRTENYGYTF. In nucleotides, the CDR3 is TGTGCCATCAGGAGGACAGAAAACTATGGCTACACCTTC.